This T cell receptor beta chain was profiled in a study of T cell responses to AZD1222 COVID-19 vaccine. Study-level results: After the peak T cell response, and only then, were repertoires sampled. The study found Spike-specific TCR breadth and depth rose after two AZD1222 doses.

Produced via immunoSEQ multiplex PCR; TCRdb's table is partial and in-frame only. The sample has around 44,000 clones, approximately 86% seen once. Pooled in the analysis were second doses at about 4 or about 12 weeks. Per germline, CDR1 SGHTA and CDR2 FQGNSA. J gave up 8 bases and V 1 base, and 9 bases lay outside the gene matches. The CDR3 runs 15 residues. A note on this clone: The antigen is unknown.

The rearrangement uses TRBV7-2 and TRBJ1-2, with 8 bases aligning to TRBD1. This material consisted of peripheral blood, taken 28 days after the second AZD1222 dose. The receptor's source is an adult who received the AZD1222 COVID-19 vaccine. CDR3 region: CASSLDPGQGRGYTF. CDR3 coding DNA: TGTGCCAGCAGCTTAGACCCTGGACAGGGCCGGGGCTACACCTTC.